This passage covers 19 T cell receptor beta chains from one sample sequenced in a study of blood T cell repertoires in COVID-19 (dated by TCRdb to about 2020). Libraries were prepared through the immunoSEQ multiplex PCR assay. The immuneACCESS repertoire file appears here via TCRdb, limited to in-frame rearrangements. These files lack a portion of the clones; in checked studies, under half of the deficit traces to unresolved V genes, and the cause of the others is not known. This sample holds fewer than 300,000 clones; approximately 87% were observed only once. The biggest ten clones account for about 1.4% of the sample. Sequenced: peripheral blood. The receptors originated from a woman in her forties who had recovered from COVID-19.

The chain joins TRBV12-5 to TRBJ1-5; TRBD1 matches 8 bases. Germline CDR1 and CDR2: LGHNT and FRNRAP. J lost 6 bases, V lost 1 base, and 2 bases had no gene match. The CDR3 is 14 amino acids. In DNA form, the CDR3 reads TGTGCTAGTGGTTTGGGGACAGGGATTCAGCCCCAGCATTTT. It yields the protein CASGLGTGIQPQHF. Complete variable domain (other parts from reference TRBV12-5 and TRBJ1-5): DARVTQTPRHKVTEMGQEVTMRCQPILGHNTVFWYRQTMMQGLELLAYFRNRAPLDDSGMPKDRFSAEMPDATLATLKIQPSEPRDSAVYFCASGLGTGIQPQHFGDGTRLSIL.

This sequence joins TRBV6-1 and TRBJ2-5, with 10 bases aligning to TRBD2. Germline CDR1 and CDR2: MNHNS and SASEGT. The CDR3 contains 18 residues. The trim removed 1 base at V and 4 bases at J, leaving 12 bases unmatched. The CDR3 region has the DNA TGTGCCAGCAGTGAAGGCCCATATGGAGCGGGGGGGCCAGAGACCCAGTACTTC. Translating gives CASSEGPYGAGGPETQYF.

The chain couples TRBV9 to TRBJ1-1; D gene ambiguous. Germline-derived CDR1 and CDR2 are SGDLS and YYNGEE. Trimming pared 2 bases from V and 4 bases from J, leaving 9 bases between. This CDR3 comprises 13 residues. CDR3 DNA: TGTGCCAGCAGCGTCGGGGTCGGCACTGAAGCTTTCTTT. Protein: CASSVGVGTEAFF.

V is TRBV5-4 and J is TRBJ2-5, with 8 bases matching TRBD2. With 1 base clipped from V and 5 bases from J, the junction kept 7 bases outside the gene matches. The germline V gene encodes CDR1 SGHNT and CDR2 YYREEE (reference sequence). The CDR3 covers 15 residues. The CDR3 DNA reads TGTGCCAGCAGCTTGATAGGTAGCGGGGTTGAGACCCAGTACTTC. Protein product: CASSLIGSGVETQYF.

The V call is TRBV11-2, the J call TRBJ1-3; no clear D gene. V lost 0 bases to trimming and J lost 0 bases, with 9 bases between them. CDR1 SGHAT and CDR2 FQNNGV come from the germline V gene. The CDR3 has 16 residues. This CDR3 is CASSLEPGYSGNTIYF. DNA for the CDR3: TGTGCCAGCAGCTTAGAACCGGGATACTCTGGAAACACCATATATTTT.

V and J are TRBV27 and TRBJ1-2; a weak D match, TRBD1 (6 bases). CDR3 length: 15 residues. The germline CDR1 and CDR2 sequences are MNHEY and SMNVEV (reference sequence). V lost 5 bases and J lost 7, with 20 bases in between. The CDR3 bases are TGTGCCAGCAGTCTCCACCGGGACACGGTTCGTGGCTACACCTTC. This gives the protein CASSLHRDTVRGYTF.

Concerning this clone itself: Other DNA sequences in this specimen translate into the identical CDR3. The CDR3 loop is CASSLQGGNTEAFF. Written as DNA, the CDR3 is TGCGCCAGCAGCTTGCAGGGGGGGAACACTGAAGCTTTCTTT. V usage is TRBV5-1 and J usage is TRBJ1-1; 7 bases line up with TRBD1. The V and J ends lost 1 base and 1 base, in that order; junction bases with no gene match: 1. This CDR3 contains 14 residues. CDR1 is SGHRS, CDR2 YFSETQ, per germline.

The chain recombines TRBV2 with TRBJ2-5, with D perhaps TRBD1 (5 bases). Germline values: CDR1 SNHLY, CDR2 FYNNEI. CDR3 length: 14 residues. Trimming shortened V by 6 bases and J by 5 bases, and 16 bases separated the two germline ends. The CDR3 DNA reads as TGTGCCAGCAGCCTACAGGTTTTGGGGGAGACCCAGTACTTC. Translating gives CASSLQVLGETQYF.

This chain links TRBV15 with TRBJ2-1; 7 nucleotides match TRBD2. Trimming removed 4 bases from V and 16 bases from J; junction bases left unmatched: 10. This CDR3 is built from 12 residues. Germline CDR1 is LNHNV and CDR2 is YYDKDF (reference sequence). The CDR3, as DNA: TGTGCCACCAGCACTAAAGCGGGGCAGAACTTCTTC. Protein: CATSTKAGQNFF.

This clone was recorded only once. This chain uses TRBV29-1 with TRBJ1-2; 8 nucleotides line up with TRBD1. Trimming at V came to 2 bases and at J to 7 bases, leaving 9 bases not matched to a gene. The CDR3 loop spans 14 amino acids. Germline CDR1 is SQVTM and CDR2 is ANQGSEA. The CDR3 nucleotides read TGCAGCGTTGAACTGCCAGGGGGCTCGGCTGGCTACACCTTC. It codes for CSVELPGGSAGYTF.

This clone was found a few times. J is TRBJ2-5 and V is TRBV6-1; 10 nucleotides align to TRBD2. Germline CDR1 and CDR2: MNHNS and SASEGT. The CDR3 spans 16 residues. Losses at the gene ends were 3 bases for V and 1 base for J; bases not matched to a gene: 5. The DNA of the CDR3 is TGTGCCAGCAGTGATAGAGCGGGGGGGCGCCAAGAGACCCAGTACTTC. This encodes CASSDRAGGRQETQYF.

The chain combines TRBV6-5 with TRBJ2-2, with a possible D match to TRBD2 (6 bases). Trimming shortened V by 8 bases and J by 0 bases, and 10 bases separated the two germline ends. The CDR3 spans 14 residues. Germline V lookup: CDR1 MNHEY, CDR2 SVGAGI. The CDR3 reads CASRAGPNTGELFF. The CDR3 nucleotides are TGTGCCAGCCGGGCGGGGCCGAACACCGGGGAGCTGTTTTTT.

The chain links TRBV2 to TRBJ1-2; no definite D call. CDR1 is SNHLY, CDR2 FYNNEI, per germline. This CDR3 is 13 amino acids long. The ends were cut back, 7 bases at V and 4 bases at J, with 13 bases in the middle. The CDR3: CASTEDVAYGYTF. As DNA, the CDR3 is TGTGCCAGCACCGAAGACGTAGCCTATGGCTACACCTTC.

The V and J genes are TRBV3-1 (or the pseudogene TRBV3-2) and TRBJ2-5; TRBD2 is a possible D gene (5 bases). Between the trimmed V and J ends, which lost 5 bases and 6 bases, there was a span of 16 bases. This CDR3 is 14 amino acids long. CDR1 is LGHDT and CDR2 is YNNKEL in the germline V gene (reference sequence). The CDR3 loop reads CASSSQRWGKTQYF. The CDR3 DNA is TGTGCCAGCAGCTCCCAGCGGTGGGGAAAGACCCAGTACTTC.

V gene TRBV18 combines with J gene TRBJ2-7, with 8 bases fitting TRBD2. Trimming at V came to 3 bases and at J to 7 bases, leaving 11 bases not matched to a gene. Germline V gives CDR1 KGHSH, CDR2 LQKENI. The CDR3 covers 15 residues. CDR3 coding DNA: TGTGCCAGCTCACCCACACTAGCGGCATCGGGGGAGCAGTACTTC. Encoded protein: CASSPTLAASGEQYF.

This clone came up a few times. The chain couples TRBV6-5 to TRBJ1-2; D is unresolved. Germline CDR1 is MNHEY and CDR2 is SVGAGI. The V end was cut by 2 bases, the J end by 0 bases, with 4 bases between. The CDR3 has 13 residues. CDR3 DNA sequence: TGTGCCAGCAGTTACAAGCCTAACTATGGCTACACCTTC. This codes for CASSYKPNYGYTF.

V usage is TRBV11-2 and J usage is TRBJ1-2; D might be TRBD1 (6 bases). Germline CDR1 reads SGHAT; CDR2 reads FQNNGV. The CDR3 spans 13 residues. V was shortened by 5 bases and J by 4 bases, with 11 bases between the two germline ends. The CDR3 nucleotides are TGTGCCAGCAGCGTACAGGGAGTCTATGGCTACACCTTC. The encoded protein is CASSVQGVYGYTF.

The chain links TRBV18 to TRBJ1-1; tentatively, D is TRBD1 (5 bases). Germline V gene lookup returns CDR1 KGHSH and CDR2 LQKENI. V lost 4 bases to trimming and J lost 4 bases, with 16 bases between them. The CDR3 length is 15 residues. CDR3 nucleotides: TGTGCCAGCTCACTTTACAGGTCCTTCGGCACTGAAGCTTTCTTT. This gives the protein CASSLYRSFGTEAFF.

The chain joins TRBV5-1 to TRBJ1-4; TRBD1 agrees at 7 bases. The V gene's germline CDR1 is SGHRS and CDR2 YFSETQ. This CDR3 is built from 15 residues. J lost 3 bases, V lost 3 bases, and 5 bases had no gene match. CDR3 DNA: TGCGCCAGCAGCTACGCGGGACAGCCTAATGAAAAACTGTTTTTT. This sequence encodes CASSYAGQPNEKLFF.